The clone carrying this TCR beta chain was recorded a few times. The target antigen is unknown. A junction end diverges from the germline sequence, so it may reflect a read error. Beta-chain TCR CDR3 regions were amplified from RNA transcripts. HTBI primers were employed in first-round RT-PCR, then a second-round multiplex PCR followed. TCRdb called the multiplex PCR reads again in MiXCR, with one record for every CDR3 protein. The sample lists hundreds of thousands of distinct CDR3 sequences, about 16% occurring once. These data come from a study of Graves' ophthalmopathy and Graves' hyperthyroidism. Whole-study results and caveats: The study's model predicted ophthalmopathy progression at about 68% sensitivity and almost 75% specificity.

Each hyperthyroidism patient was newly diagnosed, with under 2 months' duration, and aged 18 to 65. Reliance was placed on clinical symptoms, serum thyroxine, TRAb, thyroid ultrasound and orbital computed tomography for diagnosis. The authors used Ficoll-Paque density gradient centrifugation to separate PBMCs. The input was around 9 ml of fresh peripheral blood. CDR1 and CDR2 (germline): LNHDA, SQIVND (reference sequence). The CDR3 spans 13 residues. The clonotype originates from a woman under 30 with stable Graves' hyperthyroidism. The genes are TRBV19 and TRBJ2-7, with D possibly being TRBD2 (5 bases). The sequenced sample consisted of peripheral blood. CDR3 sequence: CANSTRGPYEQYF. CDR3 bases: TGTGCCAATAGTACTAGAGGCCCCTACGAGCAGTACTTC.